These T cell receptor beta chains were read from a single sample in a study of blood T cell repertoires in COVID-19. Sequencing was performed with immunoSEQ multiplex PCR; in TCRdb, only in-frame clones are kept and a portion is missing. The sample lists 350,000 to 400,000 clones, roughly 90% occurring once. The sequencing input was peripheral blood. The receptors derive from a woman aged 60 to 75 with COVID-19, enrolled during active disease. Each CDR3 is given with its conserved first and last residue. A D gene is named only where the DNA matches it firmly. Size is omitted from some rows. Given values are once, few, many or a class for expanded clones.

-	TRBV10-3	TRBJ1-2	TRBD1	TGTGCCATCAGTGAGAGGGGGCCTGGCTATGGCTACACCTTC	CAISERGPGYGYTF
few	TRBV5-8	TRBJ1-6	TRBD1	TGTGCCAGCAGGAGACAGGGGGCCTATAATTCACCCCTCCACTTT	CASRRQGAYNSPLHF
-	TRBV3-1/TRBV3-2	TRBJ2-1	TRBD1	TGTGCCAGCAGCCAAGTAGGACAGGGATACAATGAGCAGTTCTTC	CASSQVGQGYNEQFF
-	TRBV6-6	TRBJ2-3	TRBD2	TGTGCCAGCAGTCAGGGACTAGCGGGGGTGGGGGATACGCAGTATTTT	CASSQGLAGVGDTQYF
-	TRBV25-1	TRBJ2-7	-	TGTGCCAGCAGTGAATATGTCGGGACTTCACCCTACGAGCAGTACTTC	CASSEYVGTSPYEQYF
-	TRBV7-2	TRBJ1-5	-	TGTGCCAGCAGCCAAGGACATAATCAGCCCCAGCATTTT	CASSQGHNQPQHF
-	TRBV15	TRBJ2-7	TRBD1	TGTGCCACCAGCAGGGACAGGGGGCGCTACGAGCAGTACTTC	CATSRDRGRYEQYF
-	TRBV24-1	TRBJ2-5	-	TGTGCCACCAGTCCCTTCGGAGGGATTGAGACCCAGTACTTC	CATSPFGGIETQYF
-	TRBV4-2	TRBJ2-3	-	TGTGCCAGCAGCCAAGATTCTAGACGCACAGATACGCAGTATTTT	CASSQDSRRTDTQYF
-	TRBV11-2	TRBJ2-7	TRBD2	TGTGCCAGCAGCCCCCGGGGGGAGGGTCTCCACGAGCAGTACTTC	CASSPRGEGLHEQYF
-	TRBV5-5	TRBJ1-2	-	TGTGCGAGTCGGAGGACGCCTAACTATGGCTACACCTTC	CASRRTPNYGYTF
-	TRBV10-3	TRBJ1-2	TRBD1	TGTGCCATCAGTGGTACAGACAATACTCTCAGGGGACAGATCAACTATGGCTACACCTTC	CAISGTDNTLRGQINYGYTF
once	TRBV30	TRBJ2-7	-	TGTGCCTGGGACTACTCTTACGAGCAGTACTTC	CAWDYSYEQYF
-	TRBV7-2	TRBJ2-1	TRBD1	TGTGCCAGCAGTCGAGGGACAGGGCGGTTCTTC	CASSRGTGRFF
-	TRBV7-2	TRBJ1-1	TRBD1	TGTGCCAGCAGCGTTTCGACAGGGCTGCCTGAAGCTTTCTTT	CASSVSTGLPEAFF
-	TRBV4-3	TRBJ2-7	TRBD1	TGCGCCAGCAGCGAGGGACAGGGGGCCAGTAACGAGCAGTACTTC	CASSEGQGASNEQYF
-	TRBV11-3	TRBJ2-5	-	TGTGCCAGCAGCTCAGATAGAGAGACCCAGTACTTC	CASSSDRETQYF
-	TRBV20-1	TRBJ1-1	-	TGCAGTGCTAGTAACGGAGGGGTGAACACTGAAGCTTTCTTT	CSASNGGVNTEAFF
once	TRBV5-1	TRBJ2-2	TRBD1	TGCGCCAGCAACGACCGGGGACAGGGCGCCGGGGAGCTGTTTTTT	CASNDRGQGAGELFF
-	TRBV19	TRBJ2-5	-	TGTGCCAGTAGTTGGGGGACTCTAAAGACCCAGTACTTC	CASSWGTLKTQYF
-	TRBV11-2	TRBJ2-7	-	TGTGCCAGCAGCTTGGGCCATGGTGCCTACGAGCAGTACTTC	CASSLGHGAYEQYF
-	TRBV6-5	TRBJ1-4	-	TGTGCCAGCAGAAACAGGGCGGGGGCTCTTGAAAAACTGTTTTTT	CASRNRAGALEKLFF
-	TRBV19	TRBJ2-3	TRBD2	TGTGCCAGTAGTCCGCCGGGACTACGCACAGATACGCAGTATTTT	CASSPPGLRTDTQYF
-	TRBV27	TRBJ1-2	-	TGTGCCAGCAGTTTCCAGGGGATGAGGGGCTACACCTTC	CASSFQGMRGYTF
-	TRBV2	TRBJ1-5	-	TGTGCCAGCAGCAAAACCGGCGGGCTTAGCAATCAGCCCCAGCATTTT	CASSKTGGLSNQPQHF
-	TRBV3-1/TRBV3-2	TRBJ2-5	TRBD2	TGTGCCAGCAGAAATAGCGGGGGGGAGAAAGAGACCCAGTACTTC	CASRNSGGEKETQYF
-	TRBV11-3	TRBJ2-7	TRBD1	TGTGCCAGCAGCTTACGCGGACAGGGCACCTACGAGCAGTACTTC	CASSLRGQGTYEQYF